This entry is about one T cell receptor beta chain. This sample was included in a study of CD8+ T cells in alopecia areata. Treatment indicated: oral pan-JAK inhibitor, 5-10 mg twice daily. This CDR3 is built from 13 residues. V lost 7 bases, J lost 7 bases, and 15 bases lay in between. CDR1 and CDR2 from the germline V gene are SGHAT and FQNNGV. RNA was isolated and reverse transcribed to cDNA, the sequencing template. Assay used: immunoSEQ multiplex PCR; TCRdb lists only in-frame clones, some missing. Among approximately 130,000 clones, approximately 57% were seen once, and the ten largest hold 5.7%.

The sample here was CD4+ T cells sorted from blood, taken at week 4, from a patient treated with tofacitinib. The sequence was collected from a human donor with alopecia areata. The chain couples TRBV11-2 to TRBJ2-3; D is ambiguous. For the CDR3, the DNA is TGTGCCAGCAACCCAAGGACCACCTATACGCAGTATTTT. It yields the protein CASNPRTTYTQYF. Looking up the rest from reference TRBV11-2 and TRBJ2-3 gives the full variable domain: EAGVAQSPRYKIIEKRQSVAFWCNPISGHATLYWYQQILGQGPKLLIQFQNNGVVDDSQLPKDRFSAERLKGVDSTLKIQPAKLEDSAVYLCASNPRTTYTQYFGPGTRLTVL.